One TCR beta chain is described in this entry. Everyone who took part was 18 to 89 years old, and they came from about two dozen US areas. Trimming at V came to 5 bases and at J to 4 bases, leaving 9 bases not matched to a gene. The CDR3 totals 16 residues. CDR1 LNHNV and CDR2 YYDKDF come from the germline V gene (reference sequence). This specimen belongs to a study of blood T cell repertoires in COVID-19. Study as a whole: Researchers got acute and convalescent COVID-19 samples from the United States, Italy and Spain. PBMCs, B-cell-depleted T cells, or T cells were the source of the cDNA or gDNA that made up the material.

In the study's own analysis: The assay estimated nucleated cells by amplifying reference gene primers. Profiled with immunoSEQ multiplex PCR; TCRdb holds only in-frame clones, not every one. V, J and clone size are those of that table, while D and trimming were read from the DNA. The sample shows over 200,000 clones, approximately 89% of them seen only once. The sequencing input was PBMCs or T cells enriched from blood (not recorded which). The source is a woman younger than 45 with acute COVID-19. This rearrangement joins TRBV15 to TRBJ2-3; 10 nucleotides agree with TRBD1. For the CDR3, the DNA is TGTGCCACCAGCTCCCGGGACAGGGGTATTTCAGATACGCAGTATTTT. Its translation: CATSSRDRGISDTQYF.